This TCR beta chain derives from a study of identical twins. Notes on the study in general: Cross-sectional statistical analysis was relied on for the conclusions, without the same donors being followed. While abundant cord blood beta clonotypes carried fewer insertions, memory repertoires showed no such pattern.

Of note for this clonotype: Antigen unknown.

Template switching created a universal primer site, and the cDNA included unique molecular identifiers. In TCRdb, the 5' RACE reads were re-called with MiXCR into one record per CDR3 protein. Of hundreds of thousands of distinct CDR3 sequences in the sample, 8.5% to 9% were seen once. V lost 4 bases and J lost 6; bases outside the gene matches: 7. The CDR3 sequence is 16 residues long. The data also belong to a second study, concerning yellow fever vaccine responses in identical twins.

This chain joins TRBV12-3 or TRBV12-4 and TRBJ2-1; 12 positions agree with TRBD2. The sequenced material came from PBMCs. The TCR was taken from a woman younger than 35 in good health. The CDR3 sequence: CASSSSGGVILNEQFF. CDR3 nucleotide sequence: TGTGCCAGCAGTTCTAGCGGGGGGGTTATCCTCAATGAGCAGTTCTTC.